This T cell receptor (beta chain) was identified during a study of human T cells and chemical hapten exposure. Study-wide background: Small pooled library volume differences mainly caused per-sample TCR yield variation. General study findings and limits: DPC sensitization produced no change in TCRs with frequency above 1 in 1000.

The library put unique molecular identifiers onto individual cDNA molecules. TCRdb re-analysed the reads in MiXCR, keeping a single row per CDR3 protein. Among roughly 120,000 distinct CDR3 sequences listed, more than 8.5% were seen once. Unfractionated whole blood served as the source for total RNA extraction. This CDR3 contains 16 residues. Germline-derived CDR1 and CDR2 are LNHDA and SQIVND (reference sequence). Between the trimmed V and J ends, which lost 4 bases and 1 base, there was a span of 16 bases. In its sample, this clonotype was seen a few times. Its target is unknown. Input material: whole blood. This clonotype was obtained from a human donor in good health. Some clones in this sample may be carry-over from other donors' samples. The chain joins TRBV19 to TRBJ1-2; a weak D match, TRBD1 (6 bases). The CDR3 sequence: CASSTYPDSDNYGYTF. As DNA, the CDR3 is TGTGCCAGTAGTACCTACCCGGACAGCGATAACTATGGCTACACCTTC.